This record concerns one T cell receptor beta chain sequence. The sample comes from a study of blood T cell repertoires in COVID-19. About the research overall: Acute and convalescent COVID-19 samples came from the United States, Italy and Spain.

Trimming removed 3 bases from V and 7 bases from J, with 13 bases in between. Germline V gene data show CDR1 as SGHAT and CDR2 as FQNNGV. This CDR3 region has 14 residues. Original data processing: Estimation of nucleated cell counts relied on the amplification of reference gene primers. Here immunoSEQ multiplex PCR was the method, and the copy in TCRdb shows in-frame clones only, minus some. The V and J calls and clone size were taken over from that table, and D and trimming were inferred from the DNA. The top ten hold about 6.8% of the sample, which has approximately 150,000 clones, roughly 82% seen once.

The specimen sequenced was peripheral blood. The sequence came from a woman aged 50 to 60 in a cohort sampled during active or convalescent COVID-19. This rearrangement joins TRBV11-2 to TRBJ2-1; perhaps TRBD1 as D (6 bases). The CDR3 loop is CASSLMVTGNEQFF. In DNA, the CDR3 is TGTGCCAGCAGCTTGATGGTGACAGGTAATGAGCAGTTCTTC.